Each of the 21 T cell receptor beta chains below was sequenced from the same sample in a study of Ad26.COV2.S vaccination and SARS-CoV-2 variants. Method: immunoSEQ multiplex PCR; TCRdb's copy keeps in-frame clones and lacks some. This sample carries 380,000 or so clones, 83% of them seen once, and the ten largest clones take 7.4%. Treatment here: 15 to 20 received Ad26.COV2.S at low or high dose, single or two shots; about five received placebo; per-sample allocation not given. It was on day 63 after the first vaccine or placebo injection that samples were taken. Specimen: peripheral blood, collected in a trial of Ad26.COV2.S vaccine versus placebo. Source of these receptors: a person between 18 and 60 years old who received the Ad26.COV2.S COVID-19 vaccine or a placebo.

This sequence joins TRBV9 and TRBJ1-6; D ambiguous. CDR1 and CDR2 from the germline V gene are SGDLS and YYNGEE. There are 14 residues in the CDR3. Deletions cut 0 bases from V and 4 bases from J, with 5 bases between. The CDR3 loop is CASSVAQYNSPLHF. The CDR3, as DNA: TGTGCCAGCAGCGTAGCGCAGTATAATTCACCCCTCCACTTT.

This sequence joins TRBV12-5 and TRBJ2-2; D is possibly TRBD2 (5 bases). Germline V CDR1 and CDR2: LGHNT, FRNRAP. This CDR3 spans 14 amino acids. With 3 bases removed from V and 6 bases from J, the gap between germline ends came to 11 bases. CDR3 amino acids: CASGFNLEAGELFF. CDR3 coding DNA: TGTGCTAGTGGTTTCAATTTGGAGGCCGGGGAGCTGTTTTTT. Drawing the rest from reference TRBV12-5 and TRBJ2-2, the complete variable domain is DARVTQTPRHKVTEMGQEVTMRCQPILGHNTVFWYRQTMMQGLELLAYFRNRAPLDDSGMPKDRFSAEMPDATLATLKIQPSEPRDSAVYFCASGFNLEAGELFFGEGSRLTVL.

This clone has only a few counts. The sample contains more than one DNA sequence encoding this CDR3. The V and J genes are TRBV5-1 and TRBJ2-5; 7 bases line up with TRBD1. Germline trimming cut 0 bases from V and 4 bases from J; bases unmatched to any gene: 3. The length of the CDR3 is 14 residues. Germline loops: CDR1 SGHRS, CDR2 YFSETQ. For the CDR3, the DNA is TGCGCCAGCAGCTTGGAGGGGGCAGGAGAGACCCAGTACTTC. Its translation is CASSLEGAGETQYF.

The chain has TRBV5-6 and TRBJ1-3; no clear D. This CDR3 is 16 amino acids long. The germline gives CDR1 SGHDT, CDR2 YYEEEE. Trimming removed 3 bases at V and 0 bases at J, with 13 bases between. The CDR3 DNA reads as TGTGCCAGCAGCTCCGGTGGTCCGAACTCTGGAAACACCATATATTTT. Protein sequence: CASSSGGPNSGNTIYF.

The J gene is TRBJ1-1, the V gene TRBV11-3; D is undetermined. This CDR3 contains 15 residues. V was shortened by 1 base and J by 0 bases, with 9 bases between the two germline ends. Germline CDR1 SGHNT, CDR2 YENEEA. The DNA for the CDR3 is TGTGCCAGCAGCTTAGGACGGGTCATGAACACTGAAGCTTTCTTT. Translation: CASSLGRVMNTEAFF.

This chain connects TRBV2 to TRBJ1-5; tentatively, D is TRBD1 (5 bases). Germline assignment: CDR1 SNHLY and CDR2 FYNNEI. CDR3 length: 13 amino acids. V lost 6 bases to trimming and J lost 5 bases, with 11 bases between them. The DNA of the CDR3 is TGTGCCAGCAGGAAGGGGCTGGATCAGCCCCAGCATTTT. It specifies CASRKGLDQPQHF.

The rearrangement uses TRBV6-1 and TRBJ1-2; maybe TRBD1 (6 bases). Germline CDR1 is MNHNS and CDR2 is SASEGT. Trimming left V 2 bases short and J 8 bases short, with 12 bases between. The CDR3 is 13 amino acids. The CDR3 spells CASSELGARGYTF. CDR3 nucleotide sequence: TGTGCCAGCAGTGAATTGGGGGCAAGGGGCTACACCTTC.

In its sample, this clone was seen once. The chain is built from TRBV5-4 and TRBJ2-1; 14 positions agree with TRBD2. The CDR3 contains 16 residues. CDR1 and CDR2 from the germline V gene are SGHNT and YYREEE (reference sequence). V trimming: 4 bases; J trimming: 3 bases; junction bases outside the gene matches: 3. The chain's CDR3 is CASSGGTSGGYNEQFF. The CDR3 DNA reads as TGTGCCAGCAGCGGAGGGACTAGCGGGGGCTACAATGAGCAGTTCTTC. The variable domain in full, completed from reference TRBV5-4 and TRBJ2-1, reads ETGVTQSPTHLIKTRGQQVTLRCSSQSGHNTVSWYQQALGQGPQFIFQYYREEENGRGNFPPRFSGLQFPNYSSELNVNALELDDSALYLCASSGGTSGGYNEQFFGPGTRLTVL.

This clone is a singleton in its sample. CDR3 nucleotide sequence: TGTGCCAGCAGTTCACGGTCGGAGACCCAGTACTTC. Residues: CASSSRSETQYF. The chain links TRBV6-2 or TRBV6-3 to TRBJ2-5; D remains unclear. There are 12 residues in the CDR3. V was shortened by 4 bases and J by 5 bases, with 8 bases between the two germline ends. Germline CDR1 MNHEY, CDR2 SVGEGT.

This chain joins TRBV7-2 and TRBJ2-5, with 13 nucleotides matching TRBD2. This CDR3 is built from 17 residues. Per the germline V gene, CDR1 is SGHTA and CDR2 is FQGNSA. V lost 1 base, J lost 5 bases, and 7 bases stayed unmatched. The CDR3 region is CASSLGLAGGVRETQYF. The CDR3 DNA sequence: TGTGCCAGCAGCTTAGGACTAGCGGGGGGCGTCAGGGAGACCCAGTACTTC.

This CDR3 is CASSLSRGDDEQFF. DNA of the CDR3: TGCGCCAGCAGCTTGTCCAGGGGAGACGATGAGCAGTTCTTC. V and J are TRBV5-1 and TRBJ2-1; tentatively, D is TRBD1 (6 bases). Per the germline V gene, CDR1 is SGHRS and CDR2 is YFSETQ. V shed 1 base and J shed 8 bases, with 13 bases lying between them. The CDR3 extends over 14 amino acids. Drawing the rest from reference TRBV5-1 and TRBJ2-1, the complete variable domain is KAGVTQTPRYLIKTRGQQVTLSCSPISGHRSVSWYQQTPGQGLQFLFEYFSETQRNKGNFPGRFSGRQFSNSRSEMNVSTLELGDSALYLCASSLSRGDDEQFFGPGTRLTVL.

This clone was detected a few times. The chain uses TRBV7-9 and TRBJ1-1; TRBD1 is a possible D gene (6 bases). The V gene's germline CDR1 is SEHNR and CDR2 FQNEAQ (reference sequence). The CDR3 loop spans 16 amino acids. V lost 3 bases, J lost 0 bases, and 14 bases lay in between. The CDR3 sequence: CASSLAWGDMNTEAFF. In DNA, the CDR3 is TGTGCCAGCAGCTTGGCTTGGGGGGACATGAACACTGAAGCTTTCTTT.

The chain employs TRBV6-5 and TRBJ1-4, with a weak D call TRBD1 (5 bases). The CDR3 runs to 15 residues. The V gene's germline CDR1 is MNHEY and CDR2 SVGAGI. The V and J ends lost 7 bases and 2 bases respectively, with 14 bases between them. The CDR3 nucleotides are TGTGCCAGCACCTCCGGGGGGTCCACTAATGAAAAACTGTTTTTT. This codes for CASTSGGSTNEKLFF.

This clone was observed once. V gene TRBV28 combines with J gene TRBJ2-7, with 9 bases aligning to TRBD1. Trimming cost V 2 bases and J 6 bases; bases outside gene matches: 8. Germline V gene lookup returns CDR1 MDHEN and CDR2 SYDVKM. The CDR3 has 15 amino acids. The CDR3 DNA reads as TGTGCCAGCAGTTTAGGGGGACAGGGAACGGCCGAGCAGTACTTC. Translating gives CASSLGGQGTAEQYF.

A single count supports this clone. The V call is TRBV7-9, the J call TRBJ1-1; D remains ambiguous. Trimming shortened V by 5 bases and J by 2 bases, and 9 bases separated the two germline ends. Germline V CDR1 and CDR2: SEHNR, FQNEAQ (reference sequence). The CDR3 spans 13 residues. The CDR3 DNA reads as TGTGCCAGCAGCATTACAGAAAACACTGAAGCTTTCTTT. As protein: CASSITENTEAFF.

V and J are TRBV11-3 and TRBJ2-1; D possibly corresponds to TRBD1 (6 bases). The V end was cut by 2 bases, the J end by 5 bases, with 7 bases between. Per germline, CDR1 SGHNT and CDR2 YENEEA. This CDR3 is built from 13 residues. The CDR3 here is CASSLRGNNEQFF. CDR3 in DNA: TGTGCCAGCAGCTTAAGGGGGAACAATGAGCAGTTCTTC.

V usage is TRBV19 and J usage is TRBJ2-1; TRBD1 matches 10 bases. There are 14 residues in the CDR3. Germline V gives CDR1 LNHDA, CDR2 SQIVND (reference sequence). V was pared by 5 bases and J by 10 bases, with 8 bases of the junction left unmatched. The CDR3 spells CASSLRDRGWEQFF. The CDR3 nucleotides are TGTGCCAGTAGTCTCCGGGACAGGGGTTGGGAGCAGTTCTTC.

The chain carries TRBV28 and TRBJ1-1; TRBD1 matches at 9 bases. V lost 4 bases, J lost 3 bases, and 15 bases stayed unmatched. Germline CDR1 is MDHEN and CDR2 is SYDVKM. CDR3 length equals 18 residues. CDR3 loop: CASSWTMGQGGGDTEAFF. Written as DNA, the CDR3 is TGTGCCAGCAGTTGGACTATGGGACAGGGTGGGGGAGACACTGAAGCTTTCTTT.

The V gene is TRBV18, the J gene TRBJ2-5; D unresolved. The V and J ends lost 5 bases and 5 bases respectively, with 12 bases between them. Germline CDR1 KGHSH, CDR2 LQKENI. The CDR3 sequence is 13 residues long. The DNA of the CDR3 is TGTGCCAGCTCAAAAAGGGAATCGGAGACCCAGTACTTC. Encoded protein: CASSKRESETQYF.

The CDR3 region has the DNA TGTGCCTGGAGGGGCCGGGACAGGGGATCCTATGGCTACACCTTC. Its translation is CAWRGRDRGSYGYTF. V is TRBV30 and J is TRBJ1-2, with 10 bases aligning to TRBD1. Germline V CDR1 and CDR2: GTSNPN, SVGIG (reference sequence). After removal of 3 bases from V and 4 bases from J, the junction contained 8 bases not matched to a gene. There are 15 residues in the CDR3.

The CDR3 loop reads CASSSQGGNEQFF. CDR3 sequence (DNA): TGTGCCAGCAGCTCTCAGGGGGGCAATGAGCAGTTCTTC. V is TRBV7-9 and J is TRBJ2-1, with TRBD1 as a possible D gene (7 bases). CDR3 length: 13 residues. V lost 4 bases, J lost 6 bases, and 10 bases lay in between. Germline-derived CDR1 and CDR2 are SEHNR and FQNEAQ (reference sequence).